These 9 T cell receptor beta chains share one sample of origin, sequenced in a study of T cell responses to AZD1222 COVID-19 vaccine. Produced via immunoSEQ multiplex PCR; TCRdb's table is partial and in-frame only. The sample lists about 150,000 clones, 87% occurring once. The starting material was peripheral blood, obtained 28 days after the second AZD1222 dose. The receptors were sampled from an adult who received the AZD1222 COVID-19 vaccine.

The CDR3 sequence is CASSQTSDFGGELFF. The CDR3 nucleotides read TGCGCCAGCAGCCAGACTAGCGACTTCGGCGGGGAGCTGTTTTTT. V gene TRBV4-3 combines with J gene TRBJ2-2; 8 bases are a match to TRBD2. Looked up from germline, CDR1 is LGHNA and CDR2 is YSLEER. J was trimmed by 7 bases and V by 3 bases; bases with no gene match: 7. This CDR3 is built from 15 residues.

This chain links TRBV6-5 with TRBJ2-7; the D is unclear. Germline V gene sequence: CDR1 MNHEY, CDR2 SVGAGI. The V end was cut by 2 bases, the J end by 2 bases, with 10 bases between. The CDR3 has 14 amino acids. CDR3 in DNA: TGTGCCAGCAGTTACCGCGCTGACACCTACGAGCAGTACTTC. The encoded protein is CASSYRADTYEQYF.

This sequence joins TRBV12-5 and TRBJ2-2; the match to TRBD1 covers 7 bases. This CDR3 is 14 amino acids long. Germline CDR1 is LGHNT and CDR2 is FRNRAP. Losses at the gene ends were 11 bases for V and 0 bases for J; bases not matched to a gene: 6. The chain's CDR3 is CASQGEANTGELFF. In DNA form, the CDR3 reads TGTGCTTCGCAGGGGGAAGCGAACACCGGGGAGCTGTTTTTT.

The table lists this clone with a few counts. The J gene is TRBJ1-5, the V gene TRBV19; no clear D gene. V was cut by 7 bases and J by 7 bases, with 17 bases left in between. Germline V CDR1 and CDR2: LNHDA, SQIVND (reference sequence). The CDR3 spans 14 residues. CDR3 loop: CASNSGPLGQPQHF. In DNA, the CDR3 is TGTGCCAGTAACTCGGGCCCCTTAGGGCAGCCCCAGCATTTT. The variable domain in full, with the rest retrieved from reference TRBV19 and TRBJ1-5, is DGGITQSPKYLFRKEGQNVTLSCEQNLNHDAMYWYRQDPGQGLRLIYYSQIVNDFQKGDIAEGYSVSREKKESFPLTVTSAQKNPTAFYLCASNSGPLGQPQHFGDGTRLSIL.

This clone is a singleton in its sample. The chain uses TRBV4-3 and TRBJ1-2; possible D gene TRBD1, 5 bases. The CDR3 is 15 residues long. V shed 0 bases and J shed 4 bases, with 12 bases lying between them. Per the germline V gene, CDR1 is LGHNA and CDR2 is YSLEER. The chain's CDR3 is CASSQEAAGVYGYTF. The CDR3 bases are TGCGCCAGCAGCCAAGAAGCGGCGGGGGTCTATGGCTACACCTTC.

The CDR3 here is CASSLGDRFSTDTQYF. CDR3 in DNA: TGTGCCAGCAGCTTAGGTGACAGATTTAGCACAGATACGCAGTATTTT. This chain joins TRBV7-2 and TRBJ2-3; D possibly corresponds to TRBD1 (5 bases). This CDR3 has 16 amino acids. V lost 1 base to trimming and J lost 0 bases, with 11 bases between them. Germline CDR1 SGHTA, CDR2 FQGNSA.

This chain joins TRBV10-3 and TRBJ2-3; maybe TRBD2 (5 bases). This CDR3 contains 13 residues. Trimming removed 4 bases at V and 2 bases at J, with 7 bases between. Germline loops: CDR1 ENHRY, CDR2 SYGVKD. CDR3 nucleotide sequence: TGTGCCATCAGTGGGGGAGTCACAGATACGCAGTATTTT. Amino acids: CAISGGVTDTQYF.

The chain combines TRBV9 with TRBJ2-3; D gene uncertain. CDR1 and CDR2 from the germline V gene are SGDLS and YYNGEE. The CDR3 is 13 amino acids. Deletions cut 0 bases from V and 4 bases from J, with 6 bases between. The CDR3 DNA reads TGTGCCAGCAGCGTAGCTACGGCAGATACGCAGTATTTT. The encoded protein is CASSVATADTQYF.

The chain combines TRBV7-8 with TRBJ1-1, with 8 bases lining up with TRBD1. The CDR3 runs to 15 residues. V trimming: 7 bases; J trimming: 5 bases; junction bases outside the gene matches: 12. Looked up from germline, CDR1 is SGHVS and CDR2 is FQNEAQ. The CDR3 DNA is TGTGCCAGCAAAATAAGCCGGACAGGGAGGACTGAAGCTTTCTTT. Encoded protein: CASKISRTGRTEAFF.